This T cell receptor beta chain was profiled in a study of T cells in Graves' hyperthyroidism and ophthalmopathy. RNA transcripts provided the source from which TCR beta CDR3 regions were amplified. An initial round of RT-PCR targeting the TCR CDR3 relied on the HTBI primer set. From the multiplex PCR reads, TCRdb called clonotypes with MiXCR, one entry per CDR3 protein. The top ten hold around 18% of the sample, which has around 580,000 distinct CDR3 sequences, over 15% seen once. In this sample, this clonotype turned up a few times. Trimming cost V 0 bases and J 5 bases; bases outside gene matches: 15. CDR1 MGHDK and CDR2 SYGVNS come from the germline V gene. The CDR3 is made up of 18 amino acids.

This receptor was obtained from a woman in her late teens or twenties with Graves' hyperthyroidism. The rearrangement uses TRBV25-1 and TRBJ2-5; 7 bases map to TRBD1. The sequenced sample was blood. The CDR3 spells CASSEYGWGQTPRETQYF. As DNA, the CDR3 is TGTGCCAGCAGTGAATACGGTTGGGGACAGACGCCTCGGGAGACCCAGTACTTC.